The next 19 T cell receptor beta chains were all read from a single sample in a study of OX40 agonist ivuxolimab in advanced cancers. Sequencing was performed with immunoSEQ multiplex PCR; in TCRdb, only in-frame clones are kept and a portion is missing. The repertoire has some 76,000 clones, about 93% of them found once; the top ten carry approximately 8%. The specimen was CD4+ or CD8+ T cells sorted from blood, collected in a trial of the OX40 agonist ivuxolimab. The receptors were gathered from an adult with an advanced solid tumor such as melanoma, head and neck, liver or kidney cancer.

J is TRBJ2-7 and V is TRBV9; 7 bases agree with TRBD1. Trimming at V came to 0 bases and at J to 6 bases, leaving 6 bases not matched to a gene. Germline lookup yields CDR1 SGDLS and CDR2 YYNGEE. The CDR3 contains 14 residues. CDR3 region: CASSVGDRVGEQYF. The CDR3 bases are TGTGCCAGCAGCGTAGGAGACAGGGTTGGCGAGCAGTACTTC. Full variable domain (remainder filled in from reference TRBV9 and TRBJ2-7): DSGVTQTPKHLITATGQRVTLRCSPRSGDLSVYWYQQSLDQGLQFLIQYYNGEERAKGNILERFSAQQFPDLHSELNLSSLELGDSALYFCASSVGDRVGEQYFGPGTRLTVT.

This chain connects TRBV6-1 to TRBJ1-1; D is unclear. Germline V gene lookup returns CDR1 MNHNS and CDR2 SASEGT. Trimming cost V 0 bases and J 1 base, with 12 bases left between them. The CDR3 runs 16 residues. CDR3: CASSEAFIWENTEAFF. The CDR3 nucleotides read TGTGCCAGCAGTGAAGCGTTTATCTGGGAGAACACTGAAGCTTTCTTT.

This chain joins TRBV19 and TRBJ2-3, with a tentative D call TRBD1 (5 bases). This CDR3 has 14 amino acids. Germline loops: CDR1 LNHDA, CDR2 SQIVND (reference sequence). V was clipped by 3 bases and J by 4 bases, with 11 bases between them. The CDR3 sequence: CASSMRSGSDTQYF. CDR3 DNA sequence: TGTGCCAGTAGTATGAGGTCAGGGTCAGATACGCAGTATTTT.

This chain connects TRBV19 to TRBJ1-1; D not resolved. The CDR3 is 14 residues long. Germline V lookup: CDR1 LNHDA, CDR2 SQIVND (reference sequence). The V gene lost 2 bases and the J gene lost 5 bases, with 12 bases spanning the gap. The CDR3 loop is CASSISREGTEAFF. In DNA, the CDR3 is TGTGCCAGTAGTATAAGTAGGGAGGGTACTGAAGCTTTCTTT.

The chain combines TRBV7-2 with TRBJ1-6; D might be TRBD1 (6 bases). Germline V CDR1 and CDR2: SGHTA, FQGNSA. This CDR3 contains 17 residues. Between the trimmed V and J ends, which lost 7 bases and 7 bases, there was a span of 23 bases. CDR3 in DNA: TGTGCCAGCACTCTACCCCCAGCGGACAGCCAAAATTCACCCCTCCACTTT. This sequence encodes CASTLPPADSQNSPLHF. The complete variable domain, with remaining parts taken from reference TRBV7-2 and TRBJ1-6, reads GAGVSQSPSNKVTEKGKDVELRCDPISGHTALYWYRQSLGQGLEFLIYFQGNSAPDKSGLPSDRFSAERTGGSVSTLTIQRTQQEDSAVYLCASTLPPADSQNSPLHFGNGTRLTVT.

The chain uses TRBV27 and TRBJ2-3, with D uncertain. The CDR3 contains 13 residues. V shed 0 bases and J shed 4 bases, with 5 bases lying between them. CDR1 is MNHEY, CDR2 SMNVEV, per germline (reference sequence). The DNA of the CDR3 is TGTGCCAGCAGTTTATCTGTGGCAGATACGCAGTATTTT. Protein sequence: CASSLSVADTQYF.

This sequence joins TRBV6-4 and TRBJ1-3, with D unclear. CDR3 length equals 15 residues. CDR1 is MRHNA, CDR2 SNTAGT, per germline. V lost 2 bases, J lost 0 bases, and 8 bases lay in between. The CDR3 spells CASSDRQISGNTIYF. The CDR3 coding sequence is TGTGCCAGCAGTGACAGGCAGATCTCTGGAAACACCATATATTTT.

The chain carries TRBV5-1 and TRBJ1-1, with 7 bases lining up with TRBD1. V shed 3 bases and J 3 bases; nucleotides not matched to a gene: 11. CDR3 length: 16 amino acids. Germline CDR1 is SGHRS and CDR2 is YFSETQ. The CDR3 region is CASSSHLGGMYTEAFF. CDR3 nucleotides: TGCGCCAGCAGCTCACATCTAGGGGGCATGTACACTGAAGCTTTCTTT.

V usage is TRBV5-1 and J usage is TRBJ1-2; TRBD1 aligns across 10 bases. CDR3 length: 15 residues. V gave up 4 bases and J gave up 6 bases; unmatched junction bases: 9. Per the germline V gene, CDR1 is SGHRS and CDR2 is YFSETQ. The CDR3 DNA follows: TGCGCCAGCAGCCCCCGGACAGGGGGAGAGGATGGCTACACCTTC. Translating it yields CASSPRTGGEDGYTF.

This chain connects TRBV7-9 to TRBJ1-2; D gene uncertain. The germline V gene encodes CDR1 SEHNR and CDR2 FQNEAQ (reference sequence). The CDR3 runs 15 residues. The V and J ends lost 1 base and 4 bases respectively, with 13 bases between them. The CDR3 nucleotides read TGTGCCAGCAGCTTAGGGCAGGTGGGCTCCTATGGCTACACCTTC. It encodes CASSLGQVGSYGYTF.

V gene TRBV21-1 combines with J gene TRBJ1-6. TRBV21-1 is tagged as a pseudogene. The CDR3 runs to 18 residues. The CDR3 region has the DNA TGTGCCAGCAGCAAAAGTCAAGCGGACGAGGGGCGTAATTCACCCCTCCACTTT. Its translation is CASSKSQADEGRNSPLHF.

The rearrangement uses TRBV5-1 and TRBJ1-1; tentative D call: TRBD1 (5 bases). The CDR3 totals 16 residues. Germline V gene lookup returns CDR1 SGHRS and CDR2 YFSETQ. V lost 4 bases to trimming and J lost 0 bases, with 16 bases between them. The CDR3 coding sequence is TGCGCCAGCAGCCATATGTATGGGGGTCTGAACACTGAAGCTTTCTTT. Translated: CASSHMYGGLNTEAFF.

As to this clone: The same CDR3 arises from other DNA sequences in this sample as well. This chain uses TRBV27 with TRBJ2-7; either TRBD1 or TRBD2 may supply D (5 bases each). V lost 3 bases to trimming and J lost 1 base, with 7 bases between them. This CDR3 region has 13 residues. CDR1 and CDR2 (germline): MNHEY, SMNVEV (reference sequence). The CDR3 loop reads CASSLGESYEQYF. CDR3 nucleotide sequence: TGTGCCAGCAGTTTGGGGGAATCCTACGAGCAGTACTTC.

The gene calls are TRBV14 and TRBJ2-1, with 8 bases fitting TRBD1. Germline-derived CDR1 and CDR2 are SGHDN and FVKESK. V lost 0 bases and J lost 2; bases outside the gene matches: 6. CDR3 length: 17 amino acids. Here the CDR3 DNA reads TGTGCCAGCAGCCAAGAAAAGGACAGGGCCACCTACAATGAGCAGTTCTTC. It codes for CASSQEKDRATYNEQFF.

CDR3 in amino acids: CASSLGLAHNQPQHF. Written as DNA, the CDR3 is TGTGCCAGCAGTTTGGGGCTGGCCCATAATCAGCCCCAGCATTTT. This sequence joins TRBV27 and TRBJ1-5; D may be TRBD1 (5 bases). The germline V gene has CDR1 MNHEY and CDR2 SMNVEV (reference sequence). V gave up 3 bases and J gave up 4 bases, with 13 bases separating them. The CDR3 extends over 15 amino acids.

This sequence joins TRBV7-8 and TRBJ2-1; tentatively, D is TRBD2 (5 bases). The CDR3 totals 11 residues. V was trimmed by 1 base and J by 10 bases, leaving 5 bases between them. CDR1 is SGHVS and CDR2 is FQNEAQ in the germline V gene. CDR3 bases: TGTGCCAGCAGCTTAGGCGGGGAGCAGTTCTTC. Protein: CASSLGGEQFF.

The chain employs TRBV5-4 and TRBJ1-2; weak D call: TRBD1 (6 bases). Trimming cost V 1 base and J 0 bases, with 7 bases left between them. CDR3 length equals 14 residues. Germline CDR1 reads SGHNT; CDR2 reads YYREEE (reference sequence). CDR3 protein: CASSLRGTNYGYTF. The CDR3 coding sequence is TGTGCCAGCAGCTTGAGGGGGACTAACTATGGCTACACCTTC.

V usage is TRBV6-6 and J usage is TRBJ2-2; D not certain. V gave up 8 bases and J gave up 4 bases, with 11 bases separating them. Germline CDR1 is MNHNY and CDR2 is SVGAGI (reference sequence). CDR3 size: 13 residues. CDR3 protein: CASWSPTTGELFF. CDR3 nucleotides: TGTGCCAGCTGGAGCCCCACCACCGGGGAGCTGTTTTTT.

As DNA, the CDR3 is TGTGCCAGCGCCGGACAGGGCGGCACTGAAGCTTTCTTT. Translated: CASAGQGGTEAFF. This chain links TRBV2 with TRBJ1-1; 8 bases match TRBD1. CDR1 SNHLY and CDR2 FYNNEI come from the germline V gene. J gave up 4 bases and V 8 bases, and 6 bases lay outside the gene matches. There are 13 residues in the CDR3.